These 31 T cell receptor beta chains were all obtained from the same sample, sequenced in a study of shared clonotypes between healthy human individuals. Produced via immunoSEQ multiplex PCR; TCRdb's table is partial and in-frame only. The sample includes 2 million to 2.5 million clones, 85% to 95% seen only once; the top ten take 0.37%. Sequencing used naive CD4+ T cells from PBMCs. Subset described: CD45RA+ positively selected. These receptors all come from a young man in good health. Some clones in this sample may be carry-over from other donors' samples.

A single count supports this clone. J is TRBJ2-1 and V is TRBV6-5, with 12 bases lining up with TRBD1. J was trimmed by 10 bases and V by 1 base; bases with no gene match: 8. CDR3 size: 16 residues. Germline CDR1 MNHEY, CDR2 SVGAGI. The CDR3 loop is CASSYFSGTGGPEQFF. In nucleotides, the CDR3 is TGTGCCAGCAGTTACTTTTCCGGGACAGGGGGCCCCGAGCAGTTCTTC.

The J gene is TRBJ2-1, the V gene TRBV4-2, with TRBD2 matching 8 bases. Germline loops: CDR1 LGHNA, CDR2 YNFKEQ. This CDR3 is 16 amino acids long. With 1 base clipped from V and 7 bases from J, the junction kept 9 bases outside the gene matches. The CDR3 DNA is TGTGCCAGCAGCCAAGGGGCAGCGGGAGAAAGAAATGAGCAGTTCTTC. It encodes CASSQGAAGERNEQFF.

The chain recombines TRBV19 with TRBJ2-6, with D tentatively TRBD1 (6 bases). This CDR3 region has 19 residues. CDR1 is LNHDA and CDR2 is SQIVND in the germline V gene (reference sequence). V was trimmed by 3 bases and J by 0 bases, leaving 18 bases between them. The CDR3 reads CASSMFLGRGNSGANVLTF. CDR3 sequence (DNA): TGTGCCAGTAGTATGTTCTTAGGCAGGGGAAACTCTGGGGCCAACGTCCTGACTTTC.

The DNA of the CDR3 is TGTGCCAGCAGTCGACAGGGAACGCTCTACAATGAGCAGTTCTTC. Amino acids: CASSRQGTLYNEQFF. This chain connects TRBV2 to TRBJ2-1, with 7 bases matching TRBD1. V trimming: 5 bases; J trimming: 3 bases; junction bases outside the gene matches: 7. The CDR3 totals 15 residues. CDR1 SNHLY and CDR2 FYNNEI come from the germline V gene.

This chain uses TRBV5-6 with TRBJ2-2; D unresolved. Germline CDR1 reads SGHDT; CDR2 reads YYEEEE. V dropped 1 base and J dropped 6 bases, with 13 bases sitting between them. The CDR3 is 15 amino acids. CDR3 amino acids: CASSLPEGLSGELFF. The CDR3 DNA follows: TGTGCCAGCAGCTTGCCGGAAGGGTTATCCGGGGAGCTGTTTTTT.

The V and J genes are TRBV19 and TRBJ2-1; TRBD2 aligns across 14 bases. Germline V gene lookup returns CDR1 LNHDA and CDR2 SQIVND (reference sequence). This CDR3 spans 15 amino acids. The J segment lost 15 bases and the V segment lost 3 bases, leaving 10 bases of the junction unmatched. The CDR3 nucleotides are TGTGCCAGTAGTATGTCGACTAGCGGGAGGGCAGTTGCGTTCTTC. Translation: CASSMSTSGRAVAFF.

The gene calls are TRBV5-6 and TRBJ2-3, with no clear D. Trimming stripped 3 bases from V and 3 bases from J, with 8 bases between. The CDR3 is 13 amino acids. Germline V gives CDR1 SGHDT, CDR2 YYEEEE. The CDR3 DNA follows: TGTGCCAGCAGCTCAAAGTTAACAGATACGCAGTATTTT. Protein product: CASSSKLTDTQYF. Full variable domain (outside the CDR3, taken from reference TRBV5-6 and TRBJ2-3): DAGVTQSPTHLIKTRGQQVTLRCSPKSGHDTVSWYQQALGQGPQFIFQYYEEEERQRGNFPDRFSGHQFPNYSSELNVNALLLGDSALYLCASSSKLTDTQYFGPGTRLTVL.

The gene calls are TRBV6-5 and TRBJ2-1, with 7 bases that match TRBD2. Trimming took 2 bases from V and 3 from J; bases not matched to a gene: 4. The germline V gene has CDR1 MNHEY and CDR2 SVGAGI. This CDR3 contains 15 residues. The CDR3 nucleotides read TGTGCCAGCAGTTACGCGGGACTACTCTACAATGAGCAGTTCTTC. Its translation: CASSYAGLLYNEQFF.

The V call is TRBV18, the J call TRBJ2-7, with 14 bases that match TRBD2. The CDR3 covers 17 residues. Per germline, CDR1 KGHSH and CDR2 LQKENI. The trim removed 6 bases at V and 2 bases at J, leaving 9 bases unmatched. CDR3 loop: CASSQGTSGSTTYEQYF. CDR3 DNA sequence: TGTGCCAGCTCGCAGGGGACTAGCGGGAGTACCACCTACGAGCAGTACTTC. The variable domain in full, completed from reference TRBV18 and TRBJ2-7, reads NAGVMQNPRHLVRRRGQEARLRCSPMKGHSHVYWYRQLPEEGLKFMVYLQKENIIDESGMPKERFSAEFPKEGPSILRIQQVVRGDSAAYFCASSQGTSGSTTYEQYFGPGTRLTVT.

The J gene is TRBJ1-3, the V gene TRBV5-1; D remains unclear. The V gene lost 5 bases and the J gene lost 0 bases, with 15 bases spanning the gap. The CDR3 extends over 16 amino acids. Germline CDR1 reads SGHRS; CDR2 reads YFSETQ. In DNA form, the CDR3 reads TGCGCCAGCAGTTCTAAGGACTTTTCCTCTGGAAACACCATATATTTT. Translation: CASSSKDFSSGNTIYF.

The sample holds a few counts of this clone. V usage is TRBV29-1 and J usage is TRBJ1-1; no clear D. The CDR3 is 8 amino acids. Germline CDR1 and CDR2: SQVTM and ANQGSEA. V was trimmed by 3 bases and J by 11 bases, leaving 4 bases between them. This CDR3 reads CSVEAAFF. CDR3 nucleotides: TGCAGCGTTGAGGCCGCTTTCTTT.

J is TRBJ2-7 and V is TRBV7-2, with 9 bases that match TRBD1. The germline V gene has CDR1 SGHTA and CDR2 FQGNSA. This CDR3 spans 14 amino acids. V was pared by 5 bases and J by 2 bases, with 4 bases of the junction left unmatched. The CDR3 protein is CASSMDRGAYEQYF. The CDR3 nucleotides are TGTGCCAGCAGCATGGACAGGGGAGCCTACGAGCAGTACTTC.

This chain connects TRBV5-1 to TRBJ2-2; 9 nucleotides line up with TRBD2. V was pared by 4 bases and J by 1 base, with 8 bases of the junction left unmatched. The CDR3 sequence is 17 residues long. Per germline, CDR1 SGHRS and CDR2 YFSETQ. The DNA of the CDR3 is TGCGCCAGCAGCGGTAGCGGGAGAGAATTGAACACCGGGGAGCTGTTTTTT. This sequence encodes CASSGSGRELNTGELFF. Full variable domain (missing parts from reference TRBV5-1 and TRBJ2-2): KAGVTQTPRYLIKTRGQQVTLSCSPISGHRSVSWYQQTPGQGLQFLFEYFSETQRNKGNFPGRFSGRQFSNSRSEMNVSTLELGDSALYLCASSGSGRELNTGELFFGEGSRLTVL.

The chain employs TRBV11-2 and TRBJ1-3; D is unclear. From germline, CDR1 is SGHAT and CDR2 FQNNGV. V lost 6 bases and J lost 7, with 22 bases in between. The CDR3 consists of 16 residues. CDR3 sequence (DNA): TGTGCCAGCAGTCCGGGGTTTGGCCTTTGGAGGAACACCATATATTTT. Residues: CASSPGFGLWRNTIYF.

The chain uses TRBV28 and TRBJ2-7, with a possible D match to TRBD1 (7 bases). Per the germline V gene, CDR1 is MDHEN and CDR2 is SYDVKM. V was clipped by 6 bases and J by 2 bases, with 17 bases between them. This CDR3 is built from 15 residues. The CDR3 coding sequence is TGTGCCAGCAGACTGCCAGGGGGGTCCCCCTACGAGCAGTACTTC. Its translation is CASRLPGGSPYEQYF.

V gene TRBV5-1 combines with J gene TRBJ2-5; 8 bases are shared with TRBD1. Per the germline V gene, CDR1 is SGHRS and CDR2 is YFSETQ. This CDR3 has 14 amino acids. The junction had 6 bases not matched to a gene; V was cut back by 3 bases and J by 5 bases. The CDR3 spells CASSSRGPAETQYF. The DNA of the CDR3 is TGCGCCAGCAGCTCCAGGGGGCCCGCTGAGACCCAGTACTTC. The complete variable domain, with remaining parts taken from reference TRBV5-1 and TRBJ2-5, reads KAGVTQTPRYLIKTRGQQVTLSCSPISGHRSVSWYQQTPGQGLQFLFEYFSETQRNKGNFPGRFSGRQFSNSRSEMNVSTLELGDSALYLCASSSRGPAETQYFGPGTRLLVL.

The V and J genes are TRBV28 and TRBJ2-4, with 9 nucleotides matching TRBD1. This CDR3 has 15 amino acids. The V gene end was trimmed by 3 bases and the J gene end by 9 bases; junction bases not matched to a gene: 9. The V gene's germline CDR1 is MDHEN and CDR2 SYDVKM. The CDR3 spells CASSLGGQGPSIQYF. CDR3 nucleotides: TGTGCCAGCAGTTTGGGGGGACAGGGCCCTTCCATTCAGTACTTC.

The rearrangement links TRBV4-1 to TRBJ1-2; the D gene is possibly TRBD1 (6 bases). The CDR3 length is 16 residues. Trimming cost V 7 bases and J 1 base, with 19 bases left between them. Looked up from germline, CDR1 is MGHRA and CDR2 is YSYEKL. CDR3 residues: CASTPWPATGNYGYTF. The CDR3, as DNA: TGCGCCAGCACTCCATGGCCGGCGACAGGTAACTATGGCTACACCTTC.

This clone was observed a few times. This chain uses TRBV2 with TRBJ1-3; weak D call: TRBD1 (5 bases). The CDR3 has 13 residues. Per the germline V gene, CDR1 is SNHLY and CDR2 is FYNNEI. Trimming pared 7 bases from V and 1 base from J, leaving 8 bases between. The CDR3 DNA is TGTGCCAGCACTCCAGGGTCTGGAAACACCATATATTTT. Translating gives CASTPGSGNTIYF.

CDR3 DNA sequence: TGTGCCAGCAGCTTACCCGGGACAGGGGATTGGTACCAAGAGACCCAGTACTTC. Residues: CASSLPGTGDWYQETQYF. The chain uses TRBV7-9 and TRBJ2-5; TRBD1 matches at 10 bases. J was trimmed by 0 bases and V by 2 bases; bases with no gene match: 9. In germline, CDR1 is SEHNR, CDR2 FQNEAQ (reference sequence). The CDR3 totals 18 residues.

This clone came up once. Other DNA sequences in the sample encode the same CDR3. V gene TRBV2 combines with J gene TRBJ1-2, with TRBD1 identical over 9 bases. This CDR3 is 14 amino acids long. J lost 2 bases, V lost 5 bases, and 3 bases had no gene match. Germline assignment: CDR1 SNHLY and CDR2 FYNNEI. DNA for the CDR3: TGTGCCAGCAGTCTACAGGGGGCGAACTATGGCTACACCTTC. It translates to CASSLQGANYGYTF.

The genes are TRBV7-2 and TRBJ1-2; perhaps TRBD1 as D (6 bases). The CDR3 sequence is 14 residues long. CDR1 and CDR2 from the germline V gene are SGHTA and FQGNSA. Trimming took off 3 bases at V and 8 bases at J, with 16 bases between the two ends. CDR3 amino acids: CASSFQFTGSGYTF. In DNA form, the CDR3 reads TGTGCCAGCAGCTTCCAATTCACAGGGAGCGGCTACACCTTC.

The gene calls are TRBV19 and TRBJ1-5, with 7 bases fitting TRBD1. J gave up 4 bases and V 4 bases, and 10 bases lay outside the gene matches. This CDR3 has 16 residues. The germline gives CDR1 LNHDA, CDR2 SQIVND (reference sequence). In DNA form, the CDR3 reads TGTGCCAGTAGTACCAGTTCGGGACAGCGAAATCAGCCCCAGCATTTT. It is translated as CASSTSSGQRNQPQHF.

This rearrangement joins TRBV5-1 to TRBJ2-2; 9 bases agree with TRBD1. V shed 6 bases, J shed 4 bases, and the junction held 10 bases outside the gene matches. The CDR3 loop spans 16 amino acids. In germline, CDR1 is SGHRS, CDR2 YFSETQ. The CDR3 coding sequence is TGCGCCAGCAACGAACAGGGGGCAGGGGTCACCGGGGAGCTGTTTTTT. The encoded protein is CASNEQGAGVTGELFF.

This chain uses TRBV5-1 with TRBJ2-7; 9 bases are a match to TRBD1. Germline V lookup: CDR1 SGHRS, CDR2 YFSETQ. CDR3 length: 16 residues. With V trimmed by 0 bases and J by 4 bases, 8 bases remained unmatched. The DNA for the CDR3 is TGCGCCAGCAGCTTGGAAGGACAGGGGAATGGTTACGAGCAGTACTTC. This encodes CASSLEGQGNGYEQYF.

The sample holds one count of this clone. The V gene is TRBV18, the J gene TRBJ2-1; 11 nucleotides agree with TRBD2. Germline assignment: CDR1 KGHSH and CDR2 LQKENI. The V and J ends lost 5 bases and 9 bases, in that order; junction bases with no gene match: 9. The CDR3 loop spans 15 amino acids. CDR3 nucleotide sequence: TGTGCCAGCTCATCGACTAGCGGGATAGTCGCTGAGCAGTTCTTC. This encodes CASSSTSGIVAEQFF.

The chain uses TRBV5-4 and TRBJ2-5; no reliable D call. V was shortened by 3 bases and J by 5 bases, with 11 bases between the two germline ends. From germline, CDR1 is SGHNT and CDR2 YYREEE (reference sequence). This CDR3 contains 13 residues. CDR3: CASSSEVGETQYF. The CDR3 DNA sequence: TGTGCCAGCAGCTCCGAGGTCGGGGAGACCCAGTACTTC.

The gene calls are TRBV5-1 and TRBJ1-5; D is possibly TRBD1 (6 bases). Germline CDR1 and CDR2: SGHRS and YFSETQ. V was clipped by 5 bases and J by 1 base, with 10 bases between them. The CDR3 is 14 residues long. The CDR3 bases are TGCGCCAGCAGTTCAGGGGACAGCAATCAGCCCCAGCATTTT. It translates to CASSSGDSNQPQHF.

Here the CDR3 reads CASSPQENEQFF. In DNA, the CDR3 is TGTGCCAGCAGCCCCCAGGAAAATGAGCAGTTCTTC. This chain joins TRBV11-3 and TRBJ2-1; D remains unclear. Germline V CDR1 and CDR2: SGHNT, YENEEA. The V end lost 5 bases, the J end lost 7 bases, and 9 bases lay between the germline ends. This CDR3 has 12 residues.

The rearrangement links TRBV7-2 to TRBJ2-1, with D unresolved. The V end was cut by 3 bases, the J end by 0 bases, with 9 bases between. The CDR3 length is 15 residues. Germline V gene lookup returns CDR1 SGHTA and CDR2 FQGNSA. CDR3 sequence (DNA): TGTGCCAGCAGCTTTAGCCCTTACTCCTACAATGAGCAGTTCTTC. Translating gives CASSFSPYSYNEQFF.

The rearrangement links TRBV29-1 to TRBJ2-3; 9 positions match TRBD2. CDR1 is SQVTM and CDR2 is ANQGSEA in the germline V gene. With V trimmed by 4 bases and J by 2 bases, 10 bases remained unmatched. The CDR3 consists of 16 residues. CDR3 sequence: CSVGREGLTFTDTQYF. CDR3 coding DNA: TGCAGCGTTGGGCGGGAGGGCCTTACTTTCACAGATACGCAGTATTTT.